The 19 T cell receptor beta chains below all came from one sample that was sequenced in a study of CD8 T cells in Susac syndrome. The authors reverse transcribed roughly 0.5 to 1 ug RNA with random hexamers. In TCRdb, the immunoSEQ multiplex PCR reads were re-called with MiXCR into one record per CDR3 protein. The sample holds about 150,000 distinct CDR3 sequences; about 92% are singletons and the top ten take around 0.08%. Material: CD4+ T cells from PBMCs. The receptors were gathered from a human donor in good health.

The gene calls are TRBV7-9 and TRBJ2-5; D gene unclear. V was shortened by 11 bases and J by 5 bases, with 15 bases between the two germline ends. Germline values: CDR1 SEHNR, CDR2 FQNEAQ (reference sequence). This CDR3 is built from 12 residues. As DNA, the CDR3 is TGTGCCTCACGGACCGAATTCGAGACCCAGTACTTC. This codes for CASRTEFETQYF. The whole variable domain, filled in from reference TRBV7-9 and TRBJ2-5, reads DTGVSQNPRHKITKRGQNVTFRCDPISEHNRLYWYRQTLGQGPEFLTYFQNEAQLEKSRLLSDRFSAERPKGSFSTLEIQRTEQGDSAMYLCASRTEFETQYFGPGTRLLVL.

The chain carries TRBV9 and TRBJ2-5; D is unresolved. This CDR3 comprises 15 residues. Germline values: CDR1 SGDLS, CDR2 YYNGEE. Deletions cut 0 bases from V and 4 bases from J, with 13 bases between. The CDR3 DNA reads TGTGCCAGCAGCGTAGGATCCGTCACGGGAGAGACCCAGTACTTC. This gives the protein CASSVGSVTGETQYF.

The chain couples TRBV28 to TRBJ1-4; TRBD1 matches 7 bases. The CDR3 is made up of 14 amino acids. Germline V gene lookup returns CDR1 MDHEN and CDR2 SYDVKM. The junction had 9 bases not matched to a gene; V was cut back by 6 bases and J by 8 bases. The CDR3: CASSLQGVGEKLFF. The CDR3 DNA reads TGTGCCAGCAGCCTCCAGGGGGTAGGGGAAAAACTGTTTTTT.

The V call is TRBV6-5, the J call TRBJ1-5; weak D call: TRBD1 (5 bases). The V gene's germline CDR1 is MNHEY and CDR2 SVGAGI. CDR3 length equals 17 residues. V was cut by 4 bases and J by 0 bases, with 16 bases left in between. The CDR3 DNA is TGTGCCAGCAGTTCGCGTGGGGGAGCTTATAGCAATCAGCCCCAGCATTTT. This sequence encodes CASSSRGGAYSNQPQHF.

CDR3 sequence: CSAWTGGTEAFF. In DNA form, the CDR3 reads TGCAGCGCGTGGACAGGGGGCACTGAAGCTTTCTTT. The chain has TRBV29-1 and TRBJ1-1; 10 bases match TRBD1. The germline V gene encodes CDR1 SQVTM and CDR2 ANQGSEA. Unmatched junction bases numbered 3, after V lost 7 bases and J lost 4 bases. The CDR3 loop spans 12 amino acids.

V usage is TRBV6-1 and J usage is TRBJ1-5; D is undetermined. Trimming left V 1 base short and J 3 bases short, with 10 bases between. The germline gives CDR1 MNHNS, CDR2 SASEGT. The CDR3 loop spans 15 amino acids. The CDR3 nucleotides are TGTGCCAGCAGTGAAGTAGGACGGTTCAATCAGCCCCAGCATTTT. This translates into CASSEVGRFNQPQHF.

This sequence joins TRBV7-3 and TRBJ1-1, with TRBD1 matching over 8 bases. The CDR3 has 15 amino acids. V shed 4 bases and J 2 bases; nucleotides not matched to a gene: 6. In germline, CDR1 is SGHTA, CDR2 FQGTGA. The CDR3 coding sequence is TGTGCCAGCAGCTCACAGACAGGGGAAAACACTGAAGCTTTCTTT. As protein: CASSSQTGENTEAFF.

The chain's CDR3 is CASSLLEADTQYF. The CDR3, as DNA: TGTGCCAGCAGCCTCCTGGAGGCAGATACGCAGTATTTT. The genes are TRBV3-1 and TRBJ2-3; TRBD2 might be the D (5 bases). Trimming left V 4 bases short and J 4 bases short, with 9 bases between. CDR3 length: 13 amino acids. From germline, CDR1 is LGHDT and CDR2 YNNKEL (reference sequence).

The chain uses TRBV6-6 and TRBJ2-1; the D is unclear. This CDR3 spans 12 amino acids. The germline V and J ends were trimmed by 6 bases and 7 bases, with 10 bases remaining between them. Germline values: CDR1 MNHNY, CDR2 SVGAGI (reference sequence). The CDR3 reads CASRGPGNEQFF. The CDR3 region has the DNA TGTGCCAGCAGAGGCCCCGGGAATGAGCAGTTCTTC.

The chain employs TRBV7-3 and TRBJ2-2; TRBD1 aligns across 9 bases. The length of the CDR3 is 14 residues. The germline V gene encodes CDR1 SGHTA and CDR2 FQGTGA. V lost 7 bases, J lost 5 bases, and 5 bases stayed unmatched. CDR3 sequence: CASTLQGATGELFF. As DNA, the CDR3 is TGTGCCAGCACCCTACAGGGGGCGACCGGGGAGCTGTTTTTT.

The J gene is TRBJ1-2, the V gene TRBV6-6; a weak D match, TRBD1 (5 bases). The V gene's germline CDR1 is MNHNY and CDR2 SVGAGI (reference sequence). Between the trimmed V and J ends, which lost 2 bases and 8 bases, there was a span of 9 bases. The CDR3 consists of 12 residues. CDR3 in amino acids: CASSYGGEGYTF. The DNA of the CDR3 is TGTGCCAGCAGTTACGGGGGGGAAGGCTACACCTTC.

The chain uses TRBV7-8 and TRBJ1-3, with 7 positions matching TRBD1. The germline CDR1 and CDR2 sequences are SGHVS and FQNEAQ. The CDR3 totals 17 residues. V lost 5 bases to trimming and J lost 0 bases; unmatched junction nucleotides: 10. The CDR3, as DNA: TGTGCCAGCAGCGTTATAAGGACAGGCGCCTCTGGAAACACCATATATTTT. It encodes CASSVIRTGASGNTIYF.

This clonotype was seen just once. Compared with germline, one end of the junction differs, possibly owing to a read error. The genes are TRBV7-9 and TRBJ2-1, with TRBD2 matching 10 bases. CDR1 and CDR2 (germline): SEHNR, FQNEAQ (reference sequence). The CDR3 spans 13 residues. As DNA, the CDR3 is TGTGCCAGCAGCGCCCATCTAGCGGGAGTGGCAACGTTC. Protein sequence: CASSAHLAGVATF.

This chain connects TRBV7-9 to TRBJ1-2; D not certain. Trimming left V 4 bases short and J 4 bases short, with 10 bases between. The CDR3 totals 13 residues. Germline V gives CDR1 SEHNR, CDR2 FQNEAQ (reference sequence). The CDR3 protein is CASSSDGAYGYTF. The CDR3, as DNA: TGTGCCAGCAGCTCGGACGGAGCCTATGGCTACACCTTC.

The chain uses TRBV18 and TRBJ2-5, with 7 bases lining up with TRBD1. From germline, CDR1 is KGHSH and CDR2 LQKENI. CDR3 length: 17 amino acids. The J segment lost 9 bases and the V segment lost 0 bases, leaving 16 bases of the junction unmatched. The CDR3 spells CASSPPGDPQGSRSQYF. The CDR3 coding sequence is TGTGCCAGCTCACCACCGGGGGATCCACAGGGGAGTCGGTCCCAGTACTTC.

The chain couples TRBV5-1 to TRBJ2-2, with TRBD1 matching 8 bases. CDR1 SGHRS and CDR2 YFSETQ come from the germline V gene. The V and J ends lost 3 bases and 0 bases, in that order; junction bases with no gene match: 4. This CDR3 contains 16 residues. CDR3 sequence (DNA): TGCGCCAGCAGCTCCCCGGGACAGGCGAACACCGGGGAGCTGTTTTTT. This sequence encodes CASSSPGQANTGELFF.

The chain combines TRBV5-1 with TRBJ1-5; 7 bases are a match to TRBD1. The CDR3 runs to 14 residues. The germline gives CDR1 SGHRS, CDR2 YFSETQ. J was trimmed by 4 bases and V by 0 bases; bases with no gene match: 1. CDR3 nucleotide sequence: TGCGCCAGCAGCTTGGGGGACAGAAATCAGCCCCAGCATTTT. It is translated as CASSLGDRNQPQHF.

In DNA, the CDR3 is TGTGCCACCGGGATAGAGCGGGGGTCGCAGGAGCTGTTTTTT. It encodes CATGIERGSQELFF. This chain joins TRBV24-1 and TRBJ2-2; TRBD2 matches at 8 bases. This CDR3 has 14 residues. Germline V lookup: CDR1 KGHDR, CDR2 SFDVKD. V was pared by 9 bases and J by 10 bases, with 12 bases of the junction left unmatched.

Turning to this clonotype: It is unclear where the CDR3 begins or ends on the DNA, so no DNA is shown, and the CDR3 is as TCRdb lists it. This chain joins TRBV21-1 and TRBJ2-2. TRBV21-1 constitutes a pseudogene. The CDR3 is 15 amino acids long, termini counted. The CDR3 loop reads CASSKVGSGSGELFF.